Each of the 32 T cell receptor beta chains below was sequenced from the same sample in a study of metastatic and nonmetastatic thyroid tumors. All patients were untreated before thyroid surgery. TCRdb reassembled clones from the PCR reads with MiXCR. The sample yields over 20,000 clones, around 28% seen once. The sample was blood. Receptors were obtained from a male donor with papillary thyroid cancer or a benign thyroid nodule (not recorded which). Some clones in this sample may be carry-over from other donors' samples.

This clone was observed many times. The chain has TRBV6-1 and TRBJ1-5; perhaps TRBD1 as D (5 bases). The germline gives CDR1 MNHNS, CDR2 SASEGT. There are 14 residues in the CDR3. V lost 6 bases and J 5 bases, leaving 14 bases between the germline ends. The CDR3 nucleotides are TGTGCCAGCAGGGCGTCCAGGGCGTATCAGCCCCAGCATTTT. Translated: CASRASRAYQPQHF.

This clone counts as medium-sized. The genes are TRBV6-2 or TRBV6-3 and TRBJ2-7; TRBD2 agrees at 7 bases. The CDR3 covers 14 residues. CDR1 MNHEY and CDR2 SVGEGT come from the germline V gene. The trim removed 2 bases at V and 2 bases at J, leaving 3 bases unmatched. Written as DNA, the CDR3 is TGTGCCAGCAGTTACCGCCGGGAGGCCTACGAGCAGTACTTC. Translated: CASSYRREAYEQYF.

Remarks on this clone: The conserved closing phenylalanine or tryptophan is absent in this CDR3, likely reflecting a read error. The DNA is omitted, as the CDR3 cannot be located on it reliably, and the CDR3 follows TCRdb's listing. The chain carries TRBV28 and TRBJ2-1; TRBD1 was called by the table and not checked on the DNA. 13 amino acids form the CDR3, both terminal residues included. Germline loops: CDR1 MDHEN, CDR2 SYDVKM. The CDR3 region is CARRGTGCRMSSS.

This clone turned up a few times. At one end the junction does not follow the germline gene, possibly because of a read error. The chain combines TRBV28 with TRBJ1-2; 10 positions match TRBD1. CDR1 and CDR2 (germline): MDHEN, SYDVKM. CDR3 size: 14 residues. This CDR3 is CASIRQGANYVYTF. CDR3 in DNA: TGTGCCAGCATTCGACAGGGGGCTAACTATGTCTACACCTTC.

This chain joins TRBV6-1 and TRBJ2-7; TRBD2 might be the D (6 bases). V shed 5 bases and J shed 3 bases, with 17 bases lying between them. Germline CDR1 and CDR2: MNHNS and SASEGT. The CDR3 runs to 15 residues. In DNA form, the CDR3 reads TGTGCCAGCAGTATGGGGACGGGGGTCAACTACGAGCAGTACTTC. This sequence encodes CASSMGTGVNYEQYF.

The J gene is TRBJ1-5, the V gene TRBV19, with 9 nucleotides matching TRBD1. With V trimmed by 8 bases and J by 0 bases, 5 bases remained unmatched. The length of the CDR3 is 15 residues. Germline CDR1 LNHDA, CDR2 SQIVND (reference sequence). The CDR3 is CASGTGPYSNQPQHF. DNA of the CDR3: TGTGCCAGTGGGACAGGGCCCTATAGCAATCAGCCCCAGCATTTT.

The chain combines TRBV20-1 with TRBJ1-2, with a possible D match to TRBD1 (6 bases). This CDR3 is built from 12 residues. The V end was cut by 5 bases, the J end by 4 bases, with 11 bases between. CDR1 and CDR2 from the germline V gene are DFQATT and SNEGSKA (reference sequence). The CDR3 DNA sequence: TGCAGTGCTTGGGGGGCGGGCTATGGCTACACCTTC. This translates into CSAWGAGYGYTF.

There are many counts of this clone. Here the CDR3 DNA reads TGTGCCAGCAGCGTCACTAGCGGGACCCCCAATGAGCAGTTCTTC. This translates into CASSVTSGTPNEQFF. This chain connects TRBV9 to TRBJ2-1; 10 nucleotides align to TRBD2. CDR1 is SGDLS, CDR2 YYNGEE, per germline. The V and J ends lost 2 bases and 6 bases, in that order; junction bases with no gene match: 5. CDR3 length equals 15 residues.

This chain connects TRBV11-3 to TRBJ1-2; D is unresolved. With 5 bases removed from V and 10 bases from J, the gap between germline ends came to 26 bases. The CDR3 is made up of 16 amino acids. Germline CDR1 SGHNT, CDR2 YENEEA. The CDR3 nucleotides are TGTGCCAGCAGCCGGTCCTTGGGCCCCTGTGGTGATGTCTACACCTTC. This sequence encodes CASSRSLGPCGDVYTF.

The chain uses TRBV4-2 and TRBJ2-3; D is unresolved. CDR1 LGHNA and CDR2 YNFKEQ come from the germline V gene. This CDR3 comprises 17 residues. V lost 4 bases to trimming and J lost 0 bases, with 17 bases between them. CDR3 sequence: CASSPDVAGTSTDTQYF. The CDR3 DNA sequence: TGTGCCAGCAGCCCGGACGTGGCTGGTACTAGCACAGATACGCAGTATTTT.

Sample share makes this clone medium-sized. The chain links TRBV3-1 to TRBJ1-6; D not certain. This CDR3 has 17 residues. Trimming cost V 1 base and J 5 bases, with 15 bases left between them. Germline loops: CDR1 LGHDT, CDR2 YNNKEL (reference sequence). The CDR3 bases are TGTGCCAGCAGCCAAGGGACCGTCTGGAGGAATAATTCACCCCTCCACTTT. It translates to CASSQGTVWRNNSPLHF.

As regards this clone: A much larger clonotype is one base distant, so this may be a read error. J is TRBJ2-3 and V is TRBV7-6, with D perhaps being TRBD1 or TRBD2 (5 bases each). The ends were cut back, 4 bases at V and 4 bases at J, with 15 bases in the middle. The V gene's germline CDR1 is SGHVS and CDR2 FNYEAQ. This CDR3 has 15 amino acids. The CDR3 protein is CASSSGAQISDTQYF. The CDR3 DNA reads TGTGCCAGCAGCTCCGGGGCCCAAATATCAGATACGCAGTATTTT.

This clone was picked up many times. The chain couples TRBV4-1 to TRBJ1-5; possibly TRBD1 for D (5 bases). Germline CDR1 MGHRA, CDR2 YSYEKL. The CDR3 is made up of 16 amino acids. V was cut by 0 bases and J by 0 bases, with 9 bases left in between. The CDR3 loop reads CASSQEYRISNQPQHF. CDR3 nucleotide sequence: TGCGCCAGCAGCCAAGAGTACAGGATTAGCAATCAGCCCCAGCATTTT.

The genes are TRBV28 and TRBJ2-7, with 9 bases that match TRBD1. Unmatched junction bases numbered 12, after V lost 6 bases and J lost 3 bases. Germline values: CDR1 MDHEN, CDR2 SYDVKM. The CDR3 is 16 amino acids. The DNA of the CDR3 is TGTGCCAGCAGCATACCATCCGGGACAGGGTACTACGAGCAGTACTTC. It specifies CASSIPSGTGYYEQYF.

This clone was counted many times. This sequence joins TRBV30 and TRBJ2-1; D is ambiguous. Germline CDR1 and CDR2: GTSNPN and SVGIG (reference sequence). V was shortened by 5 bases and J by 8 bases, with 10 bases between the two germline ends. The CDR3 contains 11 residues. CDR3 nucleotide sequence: TGTGCCTGGGGGTCTTCGTATGAGCAGTTCTTC. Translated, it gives CAWGSSYEQFF.

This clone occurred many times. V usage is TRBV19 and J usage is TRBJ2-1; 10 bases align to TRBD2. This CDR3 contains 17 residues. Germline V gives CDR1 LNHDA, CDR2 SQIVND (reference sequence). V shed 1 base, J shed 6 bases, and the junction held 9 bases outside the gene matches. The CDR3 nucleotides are TGTGCCAGTAGTATAGCCCAGCTAGCGGGAGTGGGCAATGAGCAGTTCTTC. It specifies CASSIAQLAGVGNEQFF.

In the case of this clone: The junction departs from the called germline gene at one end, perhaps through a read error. The CDR3 DNA sequence: TGTGCCAGCAGCTTCCCCCCCATCTACGAGAAGTACTTC. Its translation: CASSFPPIYEKYF. This sequence joins TRBV7-9 and TRBJ2-7, with D uncertain. The germline CDR1 and CDR2 sequences are SEHNR and FQNEAQ (reference sequence). The CDR3 extends over 13 amino acids.

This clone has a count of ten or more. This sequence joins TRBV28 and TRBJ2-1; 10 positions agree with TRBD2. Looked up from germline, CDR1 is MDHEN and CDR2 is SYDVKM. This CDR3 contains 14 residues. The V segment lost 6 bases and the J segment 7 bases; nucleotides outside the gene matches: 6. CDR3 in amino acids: CASRGTSEFNEQFF. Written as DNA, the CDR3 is TGTGCCAGCAGGGGGACTAGCGAGTTTAATGAGCAGTTCTTC. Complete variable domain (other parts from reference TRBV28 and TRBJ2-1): DVKVTQSSRYLVKRTGEKVFLECVQDMDHENMFWYRQDPGLGLRLIYFSYDVKMKEKGDIPEGYSVSREKKERFSLILESASTNQTSMYLCASRGTSEFNEQFFGPGTRLTVL.

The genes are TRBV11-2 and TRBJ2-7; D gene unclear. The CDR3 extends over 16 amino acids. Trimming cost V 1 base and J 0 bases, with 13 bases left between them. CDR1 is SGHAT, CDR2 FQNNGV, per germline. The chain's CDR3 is CASSLVHGRISYEQYF. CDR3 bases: TGTGCCAGCAGCTTAGTTCACGGAAGAATCTCCTACGAGCAGTACTTC.

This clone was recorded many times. The CDR3 protein is CASSFGGLLFF. Written as DNA, the CDR3 is TGTGCCAGCAGTTTTGGGGGTTTACTGTTTTTT. The J gene is TRBJ1-4, the V gene TRBV27, with a tentative D call TRBD1 (5 bases). V shed 3 bases and J shed 13 bases, with 9 bases lying between them. Germline assignment: CDR1 MNHEY and CDR2 SMNVEV (reference sequence). The CDR3 extends over 11 amino acids.

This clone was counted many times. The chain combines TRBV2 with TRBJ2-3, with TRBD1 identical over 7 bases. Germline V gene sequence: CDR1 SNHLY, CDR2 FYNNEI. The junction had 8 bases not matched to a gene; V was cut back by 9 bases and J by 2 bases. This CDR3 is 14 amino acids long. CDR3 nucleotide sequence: TGTGCCAGTAGGGACAGAGCTTCCACAGATACGCAGTATTTT. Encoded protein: CASRDRASTDTQYF. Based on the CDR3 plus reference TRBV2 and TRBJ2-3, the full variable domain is EPEVTQTPSHQVTQMGQEVILRCVPISNHLYFYWYRQILGQKVEFLVSFYNNEISEKSEIFDDQFSVERPDGSNFTLKIRSTKLEDSAMYFCASRDRASTDTQYFGPGTRLTVL.

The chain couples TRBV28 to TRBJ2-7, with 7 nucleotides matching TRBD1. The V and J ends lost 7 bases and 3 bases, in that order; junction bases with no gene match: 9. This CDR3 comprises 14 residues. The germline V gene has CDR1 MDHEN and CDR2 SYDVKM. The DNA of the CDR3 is TGTGCCAGCACCTTTGGGGACAGAAGCTACGAGCAGTACTTC. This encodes CASTFGDRSYEQYF.

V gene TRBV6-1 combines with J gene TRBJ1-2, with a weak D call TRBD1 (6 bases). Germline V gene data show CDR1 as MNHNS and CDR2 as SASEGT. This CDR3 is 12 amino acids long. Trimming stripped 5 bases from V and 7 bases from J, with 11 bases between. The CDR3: CASSNKGGGYTF. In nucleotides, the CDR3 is TGTGCCAGCAGTAATAAAGGGGGTGGCTACACCTTC.

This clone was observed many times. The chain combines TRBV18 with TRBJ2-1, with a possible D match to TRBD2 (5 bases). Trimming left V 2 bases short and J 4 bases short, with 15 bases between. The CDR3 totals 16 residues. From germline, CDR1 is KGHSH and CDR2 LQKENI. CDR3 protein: CASSPAASGRYNEQFF. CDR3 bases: TGTGCCAGCTCACCAGCGGCCAGCGGCCGATACAATGAGCAGTTCTTC.

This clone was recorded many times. CDR3 region: CASSGKIVGSSYNSPLHF. The CDR3 DNA reads as TGTGCCAGCAGCGGGAAGATTGTGGGGAGCTCCTATAATTCACCCCTCCACTTT. The chain couples TRBV7-9 to TRBJ1-6; the D is unclear. The CDR3 extends over 18 amino acids. The germline CDR1 and CDR2 sequences are SEHNR and FQNEAQ (reference sequence). Trimming removed 5 bases from V and 0 bases from J, with 17 bases in between.

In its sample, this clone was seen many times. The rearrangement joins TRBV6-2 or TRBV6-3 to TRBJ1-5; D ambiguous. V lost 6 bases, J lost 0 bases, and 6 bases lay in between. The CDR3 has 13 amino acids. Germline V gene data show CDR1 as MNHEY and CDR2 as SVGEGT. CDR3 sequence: CASRKNSNQPQHF. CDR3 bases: TGTGCCAGCAGAAAGAATAGCAATCAGCCCCAGCATTTT.

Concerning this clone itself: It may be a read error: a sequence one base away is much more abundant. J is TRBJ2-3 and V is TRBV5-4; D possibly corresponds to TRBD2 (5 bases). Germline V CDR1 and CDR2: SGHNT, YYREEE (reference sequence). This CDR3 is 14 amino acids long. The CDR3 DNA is TGTGCCATCAGCTTGGTCCCCGGGGCAGATACGCAGTATTTT. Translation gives CAISLVPGADTQYF.

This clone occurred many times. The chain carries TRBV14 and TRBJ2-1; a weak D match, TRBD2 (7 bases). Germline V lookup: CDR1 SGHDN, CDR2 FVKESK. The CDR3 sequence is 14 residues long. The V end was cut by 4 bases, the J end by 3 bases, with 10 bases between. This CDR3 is CASSLRGGYNEQFF. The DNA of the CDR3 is TGTGCCAGCAGCCTGAGGGGGGGCTACAATGAGCAGTTCTTC. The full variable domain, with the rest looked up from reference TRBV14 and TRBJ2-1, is EAGVTQFPSHSVIEKGQTVTLRCDPISGHDNLYWYRRVMGKEIKFLLHFVKESKQDESGMPNNRFLAERTGGTYSTLKVQPAELEDSGVYFCASSLRGGYNEQFFGPGTRLTVL.

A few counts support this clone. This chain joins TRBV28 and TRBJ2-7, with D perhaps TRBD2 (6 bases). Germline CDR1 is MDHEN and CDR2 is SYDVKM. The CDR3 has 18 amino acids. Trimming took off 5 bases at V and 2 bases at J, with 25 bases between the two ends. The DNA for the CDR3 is TGTGCCAGCAGTCGGTCGGGTAGGTGGGGGGTCGATACCTACGAGCAGTACTTC. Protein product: CASSRSGRWGVDTYEQYF.

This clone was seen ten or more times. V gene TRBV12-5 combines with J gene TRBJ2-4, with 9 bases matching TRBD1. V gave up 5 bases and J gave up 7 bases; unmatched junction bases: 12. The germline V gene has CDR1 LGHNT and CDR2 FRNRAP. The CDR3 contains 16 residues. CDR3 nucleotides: TGTGCTAGTGGTCCTCCTGGGACAGGGAAGGGGAACATTCAGTACTTC. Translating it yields CASGPPGTGKGNIQYF.

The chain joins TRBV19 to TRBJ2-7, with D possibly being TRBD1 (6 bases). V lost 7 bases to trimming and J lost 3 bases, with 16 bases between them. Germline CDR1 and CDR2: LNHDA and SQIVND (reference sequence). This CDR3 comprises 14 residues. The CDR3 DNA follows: TGTGCCAGTAAACACCCGGGACAAAACTACGAGCAGTACTTC. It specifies CASKHPGQNYEQYF.

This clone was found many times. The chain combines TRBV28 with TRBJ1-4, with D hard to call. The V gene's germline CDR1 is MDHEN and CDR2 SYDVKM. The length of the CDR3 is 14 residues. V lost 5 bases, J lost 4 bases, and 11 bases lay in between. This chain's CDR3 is CASSRTGRNEKLFF. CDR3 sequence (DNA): TGTGCCAGCAGTAGGACGGGTCGTAATGAAAAACTGTTTTTT.